Listed below are T cell receptor beta chains from one sample, sequenced in a study of cytomegalovirus exposure and HLA in healthy donors. Method: immunoSEQ multiplex PCR; TCRdb's copy keeps in-frame clones and lacks some. Counted here are tens of thousands of clones, 60% to 70% occurring once; the ten biggest clones make up around a sixth. The sample was PBMCs. The source of these receptors is a man aged 35 to 55 in good health and CMV-seropositive. The CDR3 runs from the conserved cysteine through the conserved F or W. The order of the fields is D gene, V gene, clone size, J gene, CDR3 length, CDR3 protein, CDR3 DNA. D genes are given only for firm matches. Some rows have no size entry. The others give once, few or many, or a class for an expanded clone.

TRBD1	TRBV25-1	-	TRBJ2-1	18	CASSEPSAGTGDFDEQFF	TGTGCCAGCAGTGAACCCTCTGCCGGGACAGGGGATTTCGATGAGCAGTTCTTC
-	TRBV4-1	-	TRBJ1-2	16	CASSQDLGQGNYGYTF	TGCGCCAGCAGCCAAGATCTTGGCCAGGGGAACTATGGCTACACCTTC
-	TRBV5-6	-	TRBJ1-6	16	CASSLGGFAYNSPLHF	TGTGCCAGCAGCTTGGGGGGCTTTGCCTATAATTCACCCCTCCACTTT
TRBD1	TRBV7-8	-	TRBJ1-1	13	CASTGTVNTEAFF	TGTGCCAGCACCGGGACAGTGAACACTGAAGCTTTCTTT
-	TRBV4-1	few	TRBJ2-3	15	CASSQRGGTTDTQYF	TGCGCCAGCAGCCAACGCGGGGGCACTACAGATACGCAGTATTTT
-	TRBV6-5	-	TRBJ1-1	15	CASSYLGRGGTEAFF	TGTGCCAGCAGTTACTTGGGGAGGGGAGGCACTGAAGCTTTCTTT
-	TRBV2	once	TRBJ2-7	16	CARPIQAGYFSYEQYF	TGTGCCAGGCCGATACAGGCGGGATATTTCTCCTACGAGCAGTACTTC
TRBD1	TRBV7-8	-	TRBJ2-5	15	CASSTRQGAGETQYF	TGTGCCAGCAGCACCCGACAGGGGGCCGGCGAGACCCAGTACTTC
TRBD1	TRBV19	-	TRBJ2-1	17	CASSPPRRDRVFHEQFF	TGTGCCAGTAGTCCACCTCGGCGGGACAGGGTTTTCCATGAGCAGTTCTTC
TRBD1	TRBV7-9	-	TRBJ1-1	13	CASSGTANVEAFF	TGTGCCAGCAGCGGGACAGCCAACGTTGAAGCTTTCTTT
-	TRBV18	-	TRBJ2-5	12	CASSPMRETQYF	TGTGCCAGCTCACCGATGAGGGAGACCCAGTACTTC
-	TRBV6-5	-	TRBJ2-5	14	CASTPFGQQETQYF	TGTGCCAGCACCCCCTTTGGACAGCAAGAGACCCAGTACTTC
-	TRBV6-1	-	TRBJ2-3	15	CASSDLGGETDTQYF	TGTGCCAGCAGCGACCTAGGGGGAGAGACAGATACGCAGTATTTT
TRBD2	TRBV19	-	TRBJ2-1	14	CASTLSLGGDEQFF	TGTGCCAGTACGCTGTCCCTCGGGGGGGATGAGCAGTTCTTC
-	TRBV6-5	-	TRBJ2-5	15	CASSYGRRQKETQYF	TGTGCCAGCAGTTACGGTAGGCGGCAGAAAGAGACCCAGTACTTC
-	TRBV19	-	TRBJ1-5	13	CASNTVSNQPQHF	TGTGCCAGTAACACCGTCAGCAATCAGCCCCAGCATTTT
TRBD1	TRBV27	-	TRBJ2-7	15	CASSDRGPSSYEQYF	TGTGCCAGCTCCGACAGGGGGCCAAGCTCCTACGAGCAGTACTTC
TRBD2	TRBV7-6	-	TRBJ2-7	15	CASSVTSGGSYEQYF	TGTGCCAGCAGCGTTACTAGCGGGGGGTCCTACGAGCAGTACTTC
-	TRBV1	-	TRBJ1-1	15	CTSSHRVGMNTEAFF	TGCACCAGCAGCCACAGGGTAGGTATGAACACTGAAGCTTTCTTT
TRBD1	TRBV11-2	few	TRBJ1-4	16	CASSYYRGRSNEKLFF	TGTGCCAGCAGCTATTACAGGGGGCGAAGTAATGAAAAACTGTTTTTT
TRBD2	TRBV4-2	-	TRBJ2-3	17	CASSQQRAREITDTQYF	TGTGCCAGCAGCCAACAGAGGGCGCGGGAGATCACAGATACGCAGTATTTT
-	TRBV2	-	TRBJ1-2	16	CASSEPLQGRKDGYTF	TGTGCCAGCAGTGAACCACTGCAGGGGCGAAAAGATGGCTACACCTTC
-	TRBV19	-	TRBJ2-3	12	CASSINTDTQYF	TGTGCCAGTAGTATCAACACAGATACGCAGTATTTT
TRBD2	TRBV19	-	TRBJ2-1	14	CASTPGAGDNEQFF	TGTGCCAGTACCCCGGGAGCGGGAGATAATGAGCAGTTCTTC
-	TRBV9	-	TRBJ2-5	14	CASSVGPGEVTQYF	TGTGCCAGCAGCGTAGGTCCCGGGGAGGTGACCCAGTACTTC
-	TRBV7-2	few	TRBJ2-1	16	CASSYALRGGDNEQFF	TGTGCCAGCAGCTATGCATTGAGGGGGGGAGACAATGAGCAGTTCTTC
-	TRBV27	-	TRBJ1-2	15	CASSFPRDGGYGYTF	TGTGCCAGCAGTTTTCCCCGGGACGGGGGATATGGCTACACCTTC
TRBD1	TRBV7-8	once	TRBJ1-2	13	CASSSRTGTGYTF	TGTGCCAGCAGCTCGCGGACAGGGACGGGCTACACCTTC
-	TRBV18	-	TRBJ1-4	15	CASSSLRDKEEKLFF	TGTGCCAGCTCAAGCCTACGGGACAAAGAAGAAAAACTGTTTTTT
-	TRBV27	-	TRBJ2-1	14	CASGSGLVYNEQFF	TGTGCCAGCGGAAGCGGGCTCGTCTACAATGAGCAGTTCTTC